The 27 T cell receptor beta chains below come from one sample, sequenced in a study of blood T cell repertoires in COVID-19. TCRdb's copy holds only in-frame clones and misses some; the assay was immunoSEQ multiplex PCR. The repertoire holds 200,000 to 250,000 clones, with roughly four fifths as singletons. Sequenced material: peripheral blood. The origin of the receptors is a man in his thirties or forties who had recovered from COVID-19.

The CDR3 loop reads CASIPGTGVGEQYF. The CDR3 DNA reads as TGTGCCAGCATCCCCGGGACAGGGGTCGGCGAGCAGTACTTC. The chain employs TRBV6-5 and TRBJ2-7, with TRBD1 matching over 10 bases. Germline V gene data show CDR1 as MNHEY and CDR2 as SVGAGI. This CDR3 has 14 residues. Germline trimming cut 7 bases from V and 6 bases from J; bases unmatched to any gene: 9.

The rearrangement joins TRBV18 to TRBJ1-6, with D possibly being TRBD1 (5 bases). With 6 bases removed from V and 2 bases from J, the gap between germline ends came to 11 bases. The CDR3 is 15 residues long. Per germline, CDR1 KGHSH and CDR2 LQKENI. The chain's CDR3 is CASSPQGAYNSPLHF. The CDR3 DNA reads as TGTGCCAGCTCCCCTCAGGGTGCCTATAATTCACCCCTCCACTTT.

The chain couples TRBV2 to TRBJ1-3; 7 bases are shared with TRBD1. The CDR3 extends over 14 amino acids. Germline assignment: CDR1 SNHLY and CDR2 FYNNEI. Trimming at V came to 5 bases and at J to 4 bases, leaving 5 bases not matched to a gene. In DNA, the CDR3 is TGTGCCAGCAGTTCACCGGGACAGGGAAACACCATATATTTT. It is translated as CASSSPGQGNTIYF.

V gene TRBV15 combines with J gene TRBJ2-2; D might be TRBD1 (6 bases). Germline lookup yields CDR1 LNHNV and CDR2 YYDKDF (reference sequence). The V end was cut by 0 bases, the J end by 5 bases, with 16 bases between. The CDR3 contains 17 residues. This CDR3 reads CATSRDADSIRTGELFF. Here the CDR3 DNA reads TGTGCCACCAGCAGAGACGCGGACAGTATAAGGACCGGGGAGCTGTTTTTT.

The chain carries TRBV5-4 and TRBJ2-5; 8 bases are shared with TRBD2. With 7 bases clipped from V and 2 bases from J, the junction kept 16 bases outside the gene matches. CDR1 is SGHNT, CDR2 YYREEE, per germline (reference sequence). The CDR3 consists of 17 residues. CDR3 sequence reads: CASGGGIAGPKQETQYF. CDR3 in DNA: TGTGCCAGCGGGGGGGGAATAGCGGGACCCAAACAAGAGACCCAGTACTTC.

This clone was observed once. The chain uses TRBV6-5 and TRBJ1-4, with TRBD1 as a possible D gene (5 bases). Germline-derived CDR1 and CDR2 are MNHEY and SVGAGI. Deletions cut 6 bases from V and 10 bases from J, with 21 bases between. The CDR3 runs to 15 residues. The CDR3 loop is CASRTGTLQEGKLFF. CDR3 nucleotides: TGTGCCAGCAGGACCGGGACTCTCCAAGAGGGAAAACTGTTTTTT.

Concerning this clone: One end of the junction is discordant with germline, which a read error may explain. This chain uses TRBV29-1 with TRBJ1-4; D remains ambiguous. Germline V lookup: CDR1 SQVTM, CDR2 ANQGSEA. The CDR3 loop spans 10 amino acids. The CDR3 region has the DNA TGCAGCCGGGGTTTGGGAAAAACTGTTTTT. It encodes CSRGLGKTVF.

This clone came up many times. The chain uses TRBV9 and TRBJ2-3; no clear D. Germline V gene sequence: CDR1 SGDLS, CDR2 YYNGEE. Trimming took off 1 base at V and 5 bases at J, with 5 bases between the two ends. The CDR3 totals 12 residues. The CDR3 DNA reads TGTGCCAGCAGCGTATTCAGAGATACGCAGTATTTT. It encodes CASSVFRDTQYF.

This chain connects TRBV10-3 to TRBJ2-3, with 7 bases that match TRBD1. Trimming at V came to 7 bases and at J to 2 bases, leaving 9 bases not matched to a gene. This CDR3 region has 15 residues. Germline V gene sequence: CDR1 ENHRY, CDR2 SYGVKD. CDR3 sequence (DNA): TGTGCCATCAAAGACAGGGACAAGAACACAGATACGCAGTATTTT. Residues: CAIKDRDKNTDTQYF.

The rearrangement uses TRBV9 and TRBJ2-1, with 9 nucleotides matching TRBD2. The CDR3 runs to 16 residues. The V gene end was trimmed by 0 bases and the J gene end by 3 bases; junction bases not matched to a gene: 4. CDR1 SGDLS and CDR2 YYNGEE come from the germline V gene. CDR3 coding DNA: TGTGCCAGCAGCGTAGAGGCTAGCGGGAACTACAATGAGCAGTTCTTC. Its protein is CASSVEASGNYNEQFF.

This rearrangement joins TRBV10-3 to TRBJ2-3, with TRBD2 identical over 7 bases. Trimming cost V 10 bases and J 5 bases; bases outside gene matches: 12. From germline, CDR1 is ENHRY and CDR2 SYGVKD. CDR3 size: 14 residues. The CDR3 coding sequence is TGTGCCACTGGGGCTAGCGGCGTCTTAGATACGCAGTATTTT. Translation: CATGASGVLDTQYF.

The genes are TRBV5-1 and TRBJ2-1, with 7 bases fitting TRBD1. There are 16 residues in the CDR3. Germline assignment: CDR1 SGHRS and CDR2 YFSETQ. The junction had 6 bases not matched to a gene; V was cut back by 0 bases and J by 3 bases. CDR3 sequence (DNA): TGCGCCAGCAGCTTGGCTGAGGGGGCCAGCTACAATGAGCAGTTCTTC. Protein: CASSLAEGASYNEQFF.

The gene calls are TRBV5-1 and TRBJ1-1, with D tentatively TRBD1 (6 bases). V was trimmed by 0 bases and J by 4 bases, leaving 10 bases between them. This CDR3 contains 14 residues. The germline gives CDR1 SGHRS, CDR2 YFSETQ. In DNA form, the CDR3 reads TGCGCCAGCAGCTTGGGACAGGATCGCACTGAAGCTTTCTTT. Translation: CASSLGQDRTEAFF.

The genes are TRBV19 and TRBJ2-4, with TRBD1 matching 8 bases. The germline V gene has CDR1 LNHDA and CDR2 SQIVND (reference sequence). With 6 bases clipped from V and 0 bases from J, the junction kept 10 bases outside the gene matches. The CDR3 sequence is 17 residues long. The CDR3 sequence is CASRGQVTTLAKNIQYF. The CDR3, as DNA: TGTGCCAGTAGGGGACAGGTTACTACCTTAGCCAAAAACATTCAGTACTTC.

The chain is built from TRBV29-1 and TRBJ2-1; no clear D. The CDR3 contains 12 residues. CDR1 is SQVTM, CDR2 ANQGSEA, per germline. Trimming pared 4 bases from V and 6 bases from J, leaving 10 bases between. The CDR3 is CSVVRQLNEQFF. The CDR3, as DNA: TGCAGCGTTGTCAGGCAACTCAATGAGCAGTTCTTC.

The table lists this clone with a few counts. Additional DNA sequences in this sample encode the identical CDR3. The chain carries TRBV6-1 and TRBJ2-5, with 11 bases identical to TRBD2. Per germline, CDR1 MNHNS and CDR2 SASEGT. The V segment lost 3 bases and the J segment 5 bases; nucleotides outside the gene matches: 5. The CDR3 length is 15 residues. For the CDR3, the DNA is TGTGCCAGCAGTGAGGCTAGCGGGGGGCAGGAGACCCAGTACTTC. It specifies CASSEASGGQETQYF.

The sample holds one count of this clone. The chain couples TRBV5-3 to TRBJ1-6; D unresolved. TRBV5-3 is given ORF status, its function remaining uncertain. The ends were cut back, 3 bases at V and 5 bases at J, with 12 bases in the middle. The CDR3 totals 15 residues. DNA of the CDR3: TGTGCCAGAAGCTGGGTTGGGCGGGATAATTCACCCCTCCACTTT. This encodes CARSWVGRDNSPLHF.

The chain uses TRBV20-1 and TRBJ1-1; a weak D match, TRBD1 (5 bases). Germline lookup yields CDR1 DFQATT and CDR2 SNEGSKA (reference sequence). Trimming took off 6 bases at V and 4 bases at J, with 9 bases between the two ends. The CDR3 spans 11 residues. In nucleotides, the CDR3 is TGCAGTGCGTCCGGGGGCACTGAAGCTTTCTTT. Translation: CSASGGTEAFF.

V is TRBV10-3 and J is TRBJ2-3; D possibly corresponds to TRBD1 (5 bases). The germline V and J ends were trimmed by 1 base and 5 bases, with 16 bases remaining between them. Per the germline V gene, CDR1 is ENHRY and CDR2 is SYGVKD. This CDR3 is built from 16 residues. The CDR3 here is CAISEWSGSQGDTQYF. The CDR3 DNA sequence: TGTGCCATCAGTGAGTGGAGTGGATCTCAGGGAGATACGCAGTATTTT.

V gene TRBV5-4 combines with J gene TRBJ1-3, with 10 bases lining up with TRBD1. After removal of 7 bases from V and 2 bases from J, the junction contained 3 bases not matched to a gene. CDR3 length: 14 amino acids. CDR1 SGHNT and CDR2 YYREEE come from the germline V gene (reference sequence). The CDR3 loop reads CASHGQGAGNTIYF. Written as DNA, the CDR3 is TGTGCCAGCCACGGACAGGGGGCTGGAAACACCATATATTTT.

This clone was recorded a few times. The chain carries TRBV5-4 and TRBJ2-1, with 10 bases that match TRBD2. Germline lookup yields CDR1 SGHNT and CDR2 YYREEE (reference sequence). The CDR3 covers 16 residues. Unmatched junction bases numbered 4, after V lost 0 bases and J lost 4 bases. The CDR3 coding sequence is TGTGCCAGCAGCTTGGATTTAGCGGGGGGTTACAATGAGCAGTTCTTC. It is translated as CASSLDLAGGYNEQFF.

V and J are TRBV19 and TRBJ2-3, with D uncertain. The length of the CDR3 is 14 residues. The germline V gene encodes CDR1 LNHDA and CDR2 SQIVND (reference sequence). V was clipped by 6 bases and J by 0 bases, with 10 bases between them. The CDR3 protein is CASRRSSSTDTQYF. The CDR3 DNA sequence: TGTGCCAGTAGAAGGAGCTCTAGCACAGATACGCAGTATTTT.

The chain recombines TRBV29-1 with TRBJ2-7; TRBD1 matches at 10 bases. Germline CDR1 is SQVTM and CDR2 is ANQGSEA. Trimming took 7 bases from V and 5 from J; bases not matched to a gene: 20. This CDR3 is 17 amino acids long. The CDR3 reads CSDRGTGEVGLGHEQYV. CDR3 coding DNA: TGCAGCGACCGGGGGACAGGGGAAGTGGGCCTGGGCCACGAGCAGTACGTC.

CDR3: CASSPQVRDMNTEAFF. As DNA, the CDR3 is TGTGCCAGCAGCCCTCAAGTACGGGACATGAACACTGAAGCTTTCTTT. This rearrangement joins TRBV11-1 to TRBJ1-1; maybe TRBD1 (6 bases). The ends were cut back, 5 bases at V and 0 bases at J, with 16 bases in the middle. The CDR3 has 16 residues. Germline-derived CDR1 and CDR2 are SGHAT and FQDESV (reference sequence).

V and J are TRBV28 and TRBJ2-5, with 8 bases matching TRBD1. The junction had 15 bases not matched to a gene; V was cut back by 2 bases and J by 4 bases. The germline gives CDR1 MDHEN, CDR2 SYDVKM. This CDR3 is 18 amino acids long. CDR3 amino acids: CASSLGQGAPRGGETQYF. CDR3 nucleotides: TGTGCCAGCAGTTTAGGGCAGGGGGCGCCCCGGGGCGGAGAGACCCAGTACTTC.

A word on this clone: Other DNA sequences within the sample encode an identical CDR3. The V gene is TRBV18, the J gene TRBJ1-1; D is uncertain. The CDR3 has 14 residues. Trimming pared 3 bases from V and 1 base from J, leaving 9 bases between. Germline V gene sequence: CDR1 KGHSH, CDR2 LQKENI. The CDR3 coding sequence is TGTGCCAGCTCACCGGGTACGGGGAACACTGAAGCTTTCTTT. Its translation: CASSPGTGNTEAFF.

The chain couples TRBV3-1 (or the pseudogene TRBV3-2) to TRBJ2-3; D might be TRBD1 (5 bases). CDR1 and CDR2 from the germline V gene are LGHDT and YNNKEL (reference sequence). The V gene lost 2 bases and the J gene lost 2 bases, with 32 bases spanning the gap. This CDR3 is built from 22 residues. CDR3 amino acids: CASSQLVAGFVVSSHTTDTQYF. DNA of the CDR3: TGTGCCAGCAGCCAATTAGTAGCAGGGTTTGTCGTCTCGTCCCATACCACAGATACGCAGTATTTT.